Listed below are T cell receptor beta chains from one sample, sequenced in a study of early T cells in non-severe SARS-CoV-2 infection. MiXCR, applied by TCRdb to the 5' RACE reads, yields one record per CDR3 protein. Of roughly 63,000 distinct CDR3 sequences in the sample, approximately 13% were seen once. Sequenced input: whole blood. The receptor set was obtained from an adult who was a healthcare worker with PCR-confirmed SARS-CoV-2 infection or an uninfected control (not recorded which). CDR3s include the opening cysteine and the closing phenylalanine or tryptophan. A D gene is named only where the DNA matches it firmly. The listing skips clone size in some rows; elsewhere it reads once, few, many or a size class.

CDR3 protein,CDR3 DNA,D gene,V gene,clone size,J gene
CASSLFTGPRQETQYF,TGTGCCAGCAGCTTGTTTACAGGGCCAAGGCAAGAGACCCAGTACTTC,.,TRBV5-4,.,TRBJ2-5
CASSLRADTQYF,TGCGCCAGCAGCTTGAGAGCAGATACGCAGTATTTT,.,TRBV5-1,few,TRBJ2-3
CASSPRTGRGTEAFF,TGTGCCAGCAGCCCTCGGACAGGTCGAGGCACTGAAGCTTTCTTT,TRBD1,TRBV3-1,medium-sized,TRBJ1-1
CASSSPWASGSRNTQYF,TGTGCCAGCAGTTCCCCTTGGGCTAGCGGGAGCCGGAATACGCAGTATTTT,TRBD2,TRBV6-6,few,TRBJ2-3
CASSPRGQGAGNTIYF,TGTGCCAGCTCACCAAGGGGACAGGGGGCCGGAAACACCATATATTTT,TRBD1,TRBV18,.,TRBJ1-3
CSARDRGWHEQYF,TGCAGTGCTAGGGACAGGGGATGGCACGAGCAGTACTTC,TRBD1,TRBV20-1,.,TRBJ2-7
CASSLRGTQYF,TGTGCCAGCAGCCTACGAGGGACCCAGTACTTC,.,TRBV7-2,.,TRBJ2-5
CASSSTGDQPQHF,TGTGCCAGCAGTTCGACAGGGGATCAGCCCCAGCATTTT,TRBD1,TRBV6-2/TRBV6-3,many,TRBJ1-5
CASSYSGTSGSGTQYF,TGTGCCAGCAGCTATTCCGGGACTAGCGGGAGTGGTACGCAGTATTTT,TRBD2,TRBV7-2,.,TRBJ2-3
CASSLSGEDTQYF,TGTGCCAGCAGTTTATCAGGGGAAGATACGCAGTATTTT,.,TRBV28,.,TRBJ2-3
CASSLGGVEQYF,TGCGCCAGCAGCTTGGGCGGGGTCGAGCAGTACTTC,.,TRBV5-1,many,TRBJ2-7
CASSFSEGSYEQYF,TGTGCCAGCAGCTTCTCCGAGGGTAGCTACGAGCAGTACTTC,.,TRBV7-9,.,TRBJ2-7
CASSSLGTGGANSWGYTF,TGTGCCAGCAGTTCCCTCGGGACAGGGGGCGCGAATTCGTGGGGCTACACCTTC,TRBD1,TRBV12-3/TRBV12-4,.,TRBJ1-2
CASSADSGHGYTF,TGTGCCAGCAGCGCGGACAGCGGACATGGCTACACCTTC,.,TRBV2,many,TRBJ1-2
CASSPNRGTLEAFF,TGTGCCAGCAGCCCGAACAGGGGAACCCTTGAAGCTTTCTTT,TRBD1,TRBV7-8,many,TRBJ1-1
CASSEREGYTEAFF,TGTGCCAGCAGTGAACGGGAGGGGTACACTGAAGCTTTCTTT,.,TRBV2,many,TRBJ1-1
CSARDRNQPQHF,TGCAGTGCTAGAGACAGAAATCAGCCCCAGCATTTT,.,TRBV20-1,many,TRBJ1-5
CSVGGQGNEQYF,TGCAGCGTTGGGGGACAGGGGAACGAGCAGTACTTC,TRBD1,TRBV29-1,many,TRBJ2-7
CASSLDGPYGYTF,TGTGCCAGCTCACTTGACGGACCCTATGGCTACACCTTC,.,TRBV18,many,TRBJ1-2
CSVEETSLSTDTQYF,TGCAGCGTTGAAGAGACTAGTCTTTCCACAGATACGCAGTATTTT,.,TRBV29-1,.,TRBJ2-3
CASSQTGNGELFF,TGTGCCAGCAGCCAAACAGGGAACGGGGAGCTGTTTTTT,.,TRBV27,.,TRBJ2-2
CASILGGGSSETQYF,TGTGCCAGCATCTTAGGGGGAGGGTCTTCAGAGACCCAGTACTTC,.,TRBV7-8,.,TRBJ2-5
CASTPRDRAYEQYF,TGTGCCAGCACCCCGCGGGACAGGGCCTACGAGCAGTACTTC,TRBD1,TRBV6-6,.,TRBJ2-7
CASTTDRGAEAFF,TGTGCCAGCACCACCGACAGGGGTGCTGAAGCTTTCTTT,TRBD1,TRBV6-6,.,TRBJ1-1
CATSARTSSSAGELFF,TGTGCCACCAGCGCCCGGACTAGCTCTTCCGCCGGGGAGCTGTTTTTT,TRBD2,TRBV15,.,TRBJ2-2
CASSPWEGGVVSDTQYF,TGTGCCAGCTCACCATGGGAGGGAGGCGTCGTCTCAGATACGCAGTATTTT,TRBD2,TRBV18,.,TRBJ2-3
CSVLEGDRNTGELFF,TGCAGCGTTTTAGAGGGGGACAGAAACACCGGGGAGCTGTTTTTT,TRBD1,TRBV29-1,.,TRBJ2-2
CASSSGQGEEAFF,TGTGCCAGCAGTTCGGGACAGGGGGAGGAGGCTTTCTTT,TRBD1,TRBV12-3/TRBV12-4,.,TRBJ1-1
CASRLYPSGSPHNEQFF,TGTGCAAGTCGCCTCTACCCTAGCGGGAGTCCCCACAATGAGCAGTTCTTC,.,TRBV12-2,many,TRBJ2-1
CAISDGGLSNTEAFF,TGTGCCATCAGTGATGGGGGGCTGTCGAACACTGAAGCTTTCTTT,.,TRBV10-3,.,TRBJ1-1
CSARDGTFGNEQFF,TGCAGTGCTAGAGATGGGACTTTCGGGAATGAGCAGTTCTTC,.,TRBV20-1,many,TRBJ2-1
CASSAGAPLYGYTF,TGTGCCAGCAGCGCCGGGGCCCCCCTCTATGGCTACACCTTC,.,TRBV5-4,few,TRBJ1-2
CASSLGLAGGLAKNIQYF,TGTGCCAGCAGCCTGGGACTAGCGGGAGGGCTAGCCAAAAACATTCAGTACTTC,TRBD2,TRBV3-1,.,TRBJ2-4
CASSPGREGTEAFF,TGTGCCAGCAGCCCGGGACGTGAGGGTACTGAAGCTTTCTTT,.,TRBV11-2,many,TRBJ1-1
CASTPGQRGPTGELFF,TGTGCCAGCACCCCGGGACAGCGGGGTCCCACCGGGGAGCTGTTTTTT,.,TRBV11-2,.,TRBJ2-2
CASSQDNGYTF,TGTGCCAGCAGCCAAGATAATGGCTACACCTTC,.,TRBV3-1,medium-sized,TRBJ1-2
CSARDAGNTGELFF,TGCAGTGCTAGAGATGCAGGGAACACCGGGGAGCTGTTTTTT,.,TRBV20-1,.,TRBJ2-2
CSASTSGRSLNEQFF,TGCAGTGCTAGTACTAGCGGGAGGAGCCTCAATGAGCAGTTCTTC,TRBD2,TRBV20-1,many,TRBJ2-1
CASSQEVRASYEQYF,TGTGCCAGCAGCCAAGAGGTCAGGGCCTCCTACGAGCAGTACTTC,.,TRBV3-1,.,TRBJ2-7
CASRKGLGAYNEQFF,TGTGCCAGCAGAAAGGGACTAGGGGCTTACAATGAGCAGTTCTTC,TRBD2,TRBV6-5,many,TRBJ2-1
CASRRGGTQNTEAFF,TGTGCCAGCAGGAGGGGGGGTACTCAGAACACTGAAGCTTTCTTT,.,TRBV2,.,TRBJ1-1
CASSLTSSGSSSTDTQYF,TGTGCCAGCAGCTTAACGTCTAGCGGGAGCTCTAGCACAGATACGCAGTATTTT,TRBD2,TRBV7-3,many,TRBJ2-3
CSVHLTTRDYNEQFF,TGCAGTGTCCATTTAACTACGCGTGACTACAATGAGCAGTTCTTC,.,TRBV20-1,few,TRBJ2-1